This T cell receptor (beta chain) was observed in a study of blood T cells in healthy people across ages. Study at large: Using template switching, researchers captured about one barcoded beta molecule for each two T cells.

A J-beta primer mix and a sample-barcoded 5' primer were used in a second PCR of roughly 7 to 12 cycles. TCRdb re-analysed the 5' RACE reads in MiXCR, keeping a single row per CDR3 protein. The sample lists almost 1 million distinct CDR3 sequences; roughly half were seen once. V lost 1 base and J lost 7; bases outside the gene matches: 7. Germline V gives CDR1 SGHTA, CDR2 FQGNSA. The length of the CDR3 is 14 residues. Sequenced material: blood. The sequence came from an older woman in good health. The chain uses TRBV7-2 and TRBJ2-7; 7 positions match TRBD2. The CDR3 DNA follows: TGTGCCAGCAGCTTAGGGCTAGCGGCCAATGAGCAGTACTTC. It encodes CASSLGLAANEQYF.